The clone carrying this T cell receptor beta chain was seen just once. A quantity of roughly 0.5 to 1 ug RNA underwent reverse transcription using random hexamers. Amplification of TCR beta CDR3 used immunoSEQ multiplex PCR across 54 Vbeta and 13 Jbeta. TCRdb re-derived calls from the immunoSEQ multiplex PCR reads in MiXCR, one entry per CDR3 protein. Of fewer than 85,000 distinct CDR3 sequences in the sample, approximately 95% were seen once. Between the trimmed V and J ends, which lost 0 bases and 0 bases, there was a span of 12 bases. CDR3 length equals 16 residues. The V gene's germline CDR1 is DFQATT and CDR2 SNEGSKA (reference sequence). The data are from a study of CD8 T cells in Susac syndrome.

The V gene is TRBV20-1, the J gene TRBJ1-5; D remains ambiguous. Sequenced sample: CD8+ T cells from PBMCs. This clonotype originated in a human donor with Susac syndrome. The CDR3 bases are TGCAGTGCTAGAGATCTCCCAATTTATAGCAATCAGCCCCAGCATTTT. Translated, it gives CSARDLPIYSNQPQHF.